Following are 20 T cell receptor beta chains from one sample sequenced in a study of post-analysis software for immune sequencing data. Findings and limits, study-wide: A few TRBV segments (TRBV5-6, TRBV5-1 and TRBV20-1 among them) occurred more frequently in patients than in controls.

No antigen is known for these receptors. Unique molecular identifiers were present in the TCR beta cDNA libraries. One entry per CDR3 protein, called by TCRdb with MiXCR from the PCR reads. The sample has some 700,000 distinct CDR3 sequences; around 64% are singletons. The sample comprised blood. The receptors derive from a girl under 10 years old with multiple sclerosis.

The chain recombines TRBV4-1 with TRBJ1-2; TRBD1 agrees at 7 bases. The germline V gene encodes CDR1 MGHRA and CDR2 YSYEKL. V gave up 1 base and J gave up 3 bases; unmatched junction bases: 5. The CDR3 totals 15 residues. The CDR3 DNA reads as TGCGCCAGCAGCCAAGCCCTCGACAGGGACTATGGCTACACCTTC. It codes for CASSQALDRDYGYTF.

This clonotype appeared once. The chain is built from TRBV7-9 and TRBJ2-3; D unclear. The V gene's germline CDR1 is SEHNR and CDR2 FQNEAQ (reference sequence). V was cut by 0 bases and J by 2 bases, with 9 bases left in between. CDR3 length: 15 amino acids. CDR3 sequence: CASSLAGNPTDTQYF. The CDR3 coding sequence is TGTGCCAGCAGCTTAGCGGGGAACCCCACAGATACGCAGTATTTT.

This chain connects TRBV6-5 to TRBJ2-2; maybe TRBD1 (5 bases). This CDR3 is built from 14 residues. Between the trimmed V and J ends, which lost 7 bases and 6 bases, there was a span of 15 bases. CDR1 is MNHEY and CDR2 is SVGAGI in the germline V gene. Here the CDR3 reads CASNPGARAGELFF. As DNA, the CDR3 is TGTGCCAGCAACCCTGGGGCCAGGGCCGGGGAGCTGTTTTTT.

The gene calls are TRBV15 and TRBJ2-3; D unresolved. There are 13 residues in the CDR3. CDR1 LNHNV and CDR2 YYDKDF come from the germline V gene (reference sequence). The V end lost 0 bases, the J end lost 9 bases, and 10 bases lay between the germline ends. CDR3 loop: CATSRDIRRTQYF. For the CDR3, the DNA is TGTGCCACCAGCAGAGATATACGGCGGACGCAGTATTTT.

V and J are TRBV6-6 and TRBJ1-4; 9 nucleotides line up with TRBD1. With V trimmed by 11 bases and J by 7 bases, 5 bases remained unmatched. Germline V gene lookup returns CDR1 MNHNY and CDR2 SVGAGI (reference sequence). The CDR3 sequence is 12 residues long. CDR3 amino acids: CAVRDRAEKLFF. CDR3 DNA: TGTGCCGTCCGGGACAGGGCTGAAAAACTGTTTTTT.

This chain uses TRBV7-2 with TRBJ1-2, with 7 bases identical to TRBD1. From germline, CDR1 is SGHTA and CDR2 FQGNSA. V lost 3 bases and J lost 3; bases outside the gene matches: 7. The length of the CDR3 is 15 residues. The DNA of the CDR3 is TGTGCCAGCAGCTTCTATCAGGGGGGCCACTATGGCTACACCTTC. As protein: CASSFYQGGHYGYTF.

The chain has TRBV7-9 and TRBJ1-1; TRBD1 is a possible D gene (6 bases). The CDR3 loop spans 13 amino acids. Germline lookup yields CDR1 SEHNR and CDR2 FQNEAQ (reference sequence). The germline V and J ends were trimmed by 3 bases and 4 bases, with 9 bases remaining between them. The CDR3 sequence: CASSFGQSTEAFF. The CDR3 DNA follows: TGTGCCAGCAGCTTCGGACAGAGCACTGAAGCTTTCTTT.

This CDR3 is CSARDPSASGRAAYEQYF. CDR3 coding DNA: TGCAGTGCTAGAGATCCCTCCGCTAGCGGGAGGGCCGCCTACGAGCAGTACTTC. V and J are TRBV20-1 and TRBJ2-7, with TRBD2 matching over 12 bases. The V and J ends lost 0 bases and 2 bases, in that order; junction bases with no gene match: 11. Germline CDR1 DFQATT, CDR2 SNEGSKA (reference sequence). The CDR3 is 18 residues long.

The genes are TRBV7-9 and TRBJ2-7; 9 bases fit TRBD2. There are 15 residues in the CDR3. V lost 8 bases and J lost 4; bases outside the gene matches: 12. Germline loops: CDR1 SEHNR, CDR2 FQNEAQ (reference sequence). The CDR3 coding sequence is TGTGCCAGCTCAGGGCTAGCGGGATCCCTTTACGAGCAGTACTTC. Its translation: CASSGLAGSLYEQYF.

J is TRBJ1-2 and V is TRBV5-4, with 7 nucleotides matching TRBD1. J was trimmed by 8 bases and V by 5 bases; bases with no gene match: 15. CDR1 SGHNT and CDR2 YYREEE come from the germline V gene (reference sequence). This CDR3 region has 15 residues. The CDR3 nucleotides are TGTGCCAGCAGGTTGACCGAGACAGGGACTCGCGGCTACACCTTC. Its translation is CASRLTETGTRGYTF.

This clonotype was seen only a few times. The chain carries TRBV7-9 and TRBJ2-5, with D unclear. V was trimmed by 1 base and J by 1 base, leaving 10 bases between them. The CDR3 loop spans 15 amino acids. The V gene's germline CDR1 is SEHNR and CDR2 FQNEAQ (reference sequence). The CDR3, as DNA: TGTGCCAGCAGCTTAGGGGCAGTAATCCAAGAGACCCAGTACTTC. Amino acid sequence: CASSLGAVIQETQYF.

This sequence joins TRBV5-6 and TRBJ1-1; TRBD1 agrees at 9 bases. Germline V CDR1 and CDR2: SGHDT, YYEEEE. CDR3 length equals 13 residues. The ends lost 4 bases at V and 8 bases at J; junction bases unmatched: 6. CDR3 DNA: TGTGCCAGCAGCCCCGGGACAGGGAGCGAAGCTTTCTTT. This sequence encodes CASSPGTGSEAFF.

This rearrangement joins TRBV6-6 to TRBJ2-7, with 7 bases identical to TRBD1. The V and J ends lost 6 bases and 2 bases, in that order; junction bases with no gene match: 10. The CDR3 runs to 15 residues. CDR1 and CDR2 from the germline V gene are MNHNY and SVGAGI (reference sequence). CDR3 nucleotides: TGTGCCAGCAGCAGGGACAGCTTTGCCCCCTACGAGCAGTACTTC. Protein product: CASSRDSFAPYEQYF.

Only a few counts were recorded for this clonotype. This chain links TRBV29-1 with TRBJ2-7; D possibly corresponds to TRBD1 (6 bases). The CDR3 is made up of 15 amino acids. Germline V gene lookup returns CDR1 SQVTM and CDR2 ANQGSEA. V lost 8 bases and J lost 6, with 26 bases in between. For the CDR3, the DNA is TGCAGCACCCGGGACACGGTTGTTTCTCCTGGCGAGCAGTACTTC. Translated, it gives CSTRDTVVSPGEQYF.

V gene TRBV6-5 combines with J gene TRBJ2-1; 9 positions agree with TRBD2. CDR1 MNHEY and CDR2 SVGAGI come from the germline V gene. V was clipped by 1 base and J by 7 bases; unmatched bases: 11. The CDR3 length is 17 residues. The CDR3 nucleotides read TGTGCCAGCAGTTACTTTACCGCGGGGGGGGCTGGGAATGAGCAGTTCTTC. Translated: CASSYFTAGGAGNEQFF.

This rearrangement joins TRBV6-5 to TRBJ1-5; possibly TRBD1 for D (5 bases). Trimming stripped 6 bases from V and 6 bases from J, with 18 bases between. The CDR3 sequence is 15 residues long. Per germline, CDR1 MNHEY and CDR2 SVGAGI. As DNA, the CDR3 is TGTGCCAGCAGCTGGGACCGCACTGGGGGTCAGCCCCAGCATTTT. Translated: CASSWDRTGGQPQHF.

The gene calls are TRBV6-1 and TRBJ2-1; a weak D match, TRBD2 (7 bases). CDR3 length: 12 amino acids. The germline gives CDR1 MNHNS, CDR2 SASEGT. Trimming took 7 bases from V and 8 from J, leaving 12 bases between them. The CDR3 region has the DNA TGTGCCAGCATCCTCGGGGGGCATGAGCAGTTCTTC. This gives the protein CASILGGHEQFF.

The chain recombines TRBV29-1 with TRBJ1-2; 10 bases align to TRBD1. Germline V gene lookup returns CDR1 SQVTM and CDR2 ANQGSEA. This CDR3 is 14 amino acids long. V dropped 0 bases and J dropped 7; count of bases not matched to a gene: 5. CDR3 sequence (DNA): TGCAGCGTTGAAGACGGGACAGGGGAGGTTGGCTACACCTTC. It specifies CSVEDGTGEVGYTF.

This rearrangement joins TRBV6-4 to TRBJ2-3; 8 positions match TRBD2. Germline-derived CDR1 and CDR2 are MRHNA and SNTAGT. With V trimmed by 6 bases and J by 2 bases, 7 bases remained unmatched. CDR3 length equals 15 residues. CDR3 residues: CASRETGGPTDTQYF. CDR3 coding DNA: TGTGCCAGCAGGGAGACGGGGGGGCCCACAGATACGCAGTATTTT.

V is TRBV7-2 and J is TRBJ2-7, with 11 bases that match TRBD2. The ends lost 7 bases at V and 4 bases at J; junction bases unmatched: 9. The CDR3 is 15 amino acids. Germline V gives CDR1 SGHTA, CDR2 FQGNSA. CDR3 in amino acids: CASKTSGTSGYEQYF. The DNA of the CDR3 is TGTGCCAGCAAGACATCCGGGACTAGCGGTTACGAGCAGTACTTC.